This T cell receptor (beta chain) was observed in a study of blood T cell repertoires in COVID-19. This CDR3 has 13 amino acids. CDR1 and CDR2 from the germline V gene are MNHEY and SMNVEV (reference sequence). Trimming pared 4 bases from V and 0 bases from J, leaving 7 bases between. As processed by the authors: How many nucleated cells were present was estimated from reference gene primer amplification. Produced via immunoSEQ multiplex PCR; TCRdb's table is partial and in-frame only. V and J calls and clone size follow that table, whereas D and trimming were derived from the DNA. This sample has approximately 450,000 clones; 80% to 90% occur once, and the top ten carry roughly 1.1%. Across fewer than 25 US areas, participants ranged in age from roughly 18 to 95 years.

Sequencing used PBMCs or T cells enriched from blood (not recorded which). This sequence joins TRBV27 and TRBJ2-7, with D hard to call. The sequence was collected from a man aged 30 to 45 who had recovered from COVID-19. The CDR3 bases are TGTGCCAGCAGTTACCGTAGCTCCTACGAGCAGTACTTC. Its protein product is CASSYRSSYEQYF.